This passage covers 10 T cell receptor beta chains from one sample sequenced in a study of graft-versus-host responses after intestinal transplantation (dated by TCRdb to the early 2020s). Library prep was done by the immunoSEQ multiplex PCR assay. What TCRdb holds here is the immuneACCESS table cut down to in-frame rearrangements. Part of the clones is not present; checked against another copy, under half of the missing clones reflect an unresolved V gene, and the others are unexplained. The sample table records fewer than 45,000 clones; over 75% of these occur just once. The ten largest clones add up to around 4.8% of the sample. Sequences were derived from PBMCs, sampled 524 days after transplant. These receptors came from a human patient who received an intestinal transplant, so some T cells may come from the graft donor.

This chain uses TRBV18 with TRBJ1-5; D not certain. The CDR3 is made up of 13 amino acids. Germline V lookup: CDR1 KGHSH, CDR2 LQKENI. The V end was cut by 3 bases, the J end by 8 bases, with 11 bases between. Written as DNA, the CDR3 is TGTGCCAGCTCACCGACGGCTTACGAGCCCCAGCATTTT. It is translated as CASSPTAYEPQHF.

The chain links TRBV4-2 to TRBJ2-3; unclear D gene. This CDR3 contains 14 residues. Between the trimmed V and J ends, which lost 1 base and 2 bases, there was a span of 7 bases. Per germline, CDR1 LGHNA and CDR2 YNFKEQ. As DNA, the CDR3 is TGTGCCAGCAGCCAAGCCGGATTCACAGATACGCAGTATTTT. It yields the protein CASSQAGFTDTQYF.

The chain links TRBV10-3 to TRBJ2-1; 7 nucleotides match TRBD2. Germline assignment: CDR1 ENHRY and CDR2 SYGVKD. With V trimmed by 6 bases and J by 5 bases, 13 bases remained unmatched. The CDR3 is 16 residues long. As DNA, the CDR3 is TGTGCCATCAGCTCGGGAGGAGGAGACATCAACAATGAGCAGTTCTTC. Its protein product is CAISSGGGDINNEQFF.

This chain connects TRBV6-5 to TRBJ1-1; D uncertain. Looked up from germline, CDR1 is MNHEY and CDR2 is SVGAGI. CDR3 size: 14 residues. Trimming cost V 2 bases and J 1 base, with 8 bases left between them. For the CDR3, the DNA is TGTGCCAGCAGTTACGGCGGGAAGAACACTGAAGCTTTCTTT. The encoded protein is CASSYGGKNTEAFF.

The chain has TRBV28 and TRBJ1-1, with no clear D. Trimming pared 5 bases from V and 0 bases from J, leaving 13 bases between. The CDR3 covers 15 residues. Looked up from germline, CDR1 is MDHEN and CDR2 is SYDVKM. The CDR3 DNA follows: TGTGCCAGCAGTCCTATACCCCCGATGAACACTGAAGCTTTCTTT. This encodes CASSPIPPMNTEAFF.

The V call is TRBV4-1, the J call TRBJ1-5; unclear D gene. The germline gives CDR1 MGHRA, CDR2 YSYEKL. The ends were cut back, 0 bases at V and 4 bases at J, with 4 bases in the middle. The CDR3 covers 13 residues. The CDR3 sequence: CASSQEKNQPQHF. The CDR3 DNA is TGCGCCAGCAGCCAAGAAAAAAATCAGCCCCAGCATTTT.

The chain employs TRBV19 and TRBJ2-6; D gene unclear. The CDR3 extends over 15 amino acids. Per germline, CDR1 LNHDA and CDR2 SQIVND (reference sequence). Trimming took 7 bases from V and 0 from J, leaving 10 bases between them. The CDR3 loop reads CASTPIGSGANVLTF. DNA for the CDR3: TGTGCCAGTACCCCGATCGGCTCTGGGGCCAACGTCCTGACTTTC. Filled out from reference TRBV19 and TRBJ2-6, the complete variable domain reads DGGITQSPKYLFRKEGQNVTLSCEQNLNHDAMYWYRQDPGQGLRLIYYSQIVNDFQKGDIAEGYSVSREKKESFPLTVTSAQKNPTAFYLCASTPIGSGANVLTFGAGSRLTVL.

The J gene is TRBJ2-3, the V gene TRBV5-1, with TRBD1 matching 9 bases. The CDR3 runs 15 residues. Germline V gene data show CDR1 as SGHRS and CDR2 as YFSETQ. The V gene end was trimmed by 2 bases and the J gene end by 2 bases; junction bases not matched to a gene: 3. CDR3 DNA sequence: TGCGCCAGCAGCTTAGACAGGGGGTACACAGATACGCAGTATTTT. Its protein is CASSLDRGYTDTQYF.

The J gene is TRBJ2-2, the V gene TRBV28; 9 bases are shared with TRBD1. The CDR3 extends over 14 amino acids. Germline V lookup: CDR1 MDHEN, CDR2 SYDVKM. The V segment lost 6 bases and the J segment 4 bases; nucleotides outside the gene matches: 3. The CDR3 spells CASSTGGPTGELFF. The CDR3 bases are TGTGCCAGCAGCACAGGGGGCCCCACCGGGGAGCTGTTTTTT.

In this sample, this clone turned up a few times. The rearrangement links TRBV6-5 to TRBJ2-1, with 7 nucleotides matching TRBD2. CDR3 length: 13 residues. Germline values: CDR1 MNHEY, CDR2 SVGAGI. Trimming cost V 7 bases and J 4 bases; bases outside gene matches: 4. The CDR3 reads CASTPSGYNEQFF. The CDR3 nucleotides are TGTGCCAGCACTCCTAGCGGTTACAATGAGCAGTTCTTC.